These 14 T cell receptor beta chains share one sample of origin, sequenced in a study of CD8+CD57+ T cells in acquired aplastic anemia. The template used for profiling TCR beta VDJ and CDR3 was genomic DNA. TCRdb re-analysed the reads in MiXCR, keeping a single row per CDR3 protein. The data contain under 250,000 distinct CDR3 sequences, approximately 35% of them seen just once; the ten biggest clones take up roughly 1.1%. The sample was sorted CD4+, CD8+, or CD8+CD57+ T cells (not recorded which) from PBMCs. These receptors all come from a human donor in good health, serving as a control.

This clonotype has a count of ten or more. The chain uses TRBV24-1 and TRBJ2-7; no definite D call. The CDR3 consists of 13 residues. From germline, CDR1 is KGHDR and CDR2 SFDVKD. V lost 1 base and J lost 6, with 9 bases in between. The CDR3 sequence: CATSDLNGREQYF. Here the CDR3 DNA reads TGTGCCACCAGTGATTTAAACGGACGCGAGCAGTACTTC.

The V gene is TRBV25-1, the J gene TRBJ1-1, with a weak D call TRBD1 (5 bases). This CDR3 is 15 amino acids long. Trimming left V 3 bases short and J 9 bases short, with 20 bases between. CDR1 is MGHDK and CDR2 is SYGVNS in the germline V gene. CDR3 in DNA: TGTGCCAGCAGTGAGGGGCGGGCCACCTCCGGAAAAGCTTTCTTT. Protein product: CASSEGRATSGKAFF.

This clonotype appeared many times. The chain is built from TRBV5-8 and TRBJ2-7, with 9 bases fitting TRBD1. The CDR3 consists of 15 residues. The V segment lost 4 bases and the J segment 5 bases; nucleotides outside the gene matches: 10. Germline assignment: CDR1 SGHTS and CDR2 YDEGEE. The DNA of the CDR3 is TGTGCCAGCAGCGCCCGGGACAGGGTGTTCAACGAGCAGTACTTC. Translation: CASSARDRVFNEQYF.

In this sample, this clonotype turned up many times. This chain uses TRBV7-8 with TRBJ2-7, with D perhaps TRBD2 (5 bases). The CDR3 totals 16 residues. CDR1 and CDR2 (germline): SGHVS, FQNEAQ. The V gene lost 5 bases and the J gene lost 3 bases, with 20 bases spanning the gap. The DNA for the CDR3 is TGTGCCAGCAGCCCATTATCTCGGGGAGCCCACTACGAGCAGTACTTC. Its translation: CASSPLSRGAHYEQYF.

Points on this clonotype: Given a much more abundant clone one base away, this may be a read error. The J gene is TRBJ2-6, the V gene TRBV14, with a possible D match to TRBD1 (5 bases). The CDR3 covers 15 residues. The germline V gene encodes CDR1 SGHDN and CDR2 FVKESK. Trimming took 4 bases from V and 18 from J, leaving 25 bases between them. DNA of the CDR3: TGTGCCAGCAGCCTGAATAATTCTGGGGCCAACATCCCGACTTTC. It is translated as CASSLNNSGANIPTF.

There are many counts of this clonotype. CDR3 residues: CANTGELFF. For the CDR3, the DNA is TGTGCGAACACCGGGGAGCTGTTTTTT. The J gene is TRBJ2-2, the V gene TRBV19, with D unresolved. CDR3 length: 9 residues. Germline V gene data show CDR1 as LNHDA and CDR2 as SQIVND (reference sequence).

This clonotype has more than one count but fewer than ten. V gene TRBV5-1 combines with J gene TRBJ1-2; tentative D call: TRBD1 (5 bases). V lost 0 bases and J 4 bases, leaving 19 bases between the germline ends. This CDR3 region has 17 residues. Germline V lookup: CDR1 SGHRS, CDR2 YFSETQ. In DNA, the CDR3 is TGCGCCAGCAGCTTGGCCAACAGGAGCCCGCGGGCCTATGGCTACACCTTC. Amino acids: CASSLANRSPRAYGYTF. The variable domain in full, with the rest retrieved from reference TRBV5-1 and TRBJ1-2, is KAGVTQTPRYLIKTRGQQVTLSCSPISGHRSVSWYQQTPGQGLQFLFEYFSETQRNKGNFPGRFSGRQFSNSRSEMNVSTLELGDSALYLCASSLANRSPRAYGYTFGSGTRLTVV.

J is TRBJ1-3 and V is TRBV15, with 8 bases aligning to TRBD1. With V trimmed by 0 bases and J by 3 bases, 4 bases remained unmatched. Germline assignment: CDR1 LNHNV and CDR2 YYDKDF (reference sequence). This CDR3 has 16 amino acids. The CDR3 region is CATSRDLGQGGNTIYF. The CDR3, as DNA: TGTGCCACCAGCAGAGATCTCGGACAGGGTGGAAACACCATATATTTT. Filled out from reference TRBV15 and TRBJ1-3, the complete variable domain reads DAMVIQNPRYQVTQFGKPVTLSCSQTLNHNVMYWYQQKSSQAPKLLFHYYDKDFNNEADTPDNFQSRRPNTSFCFLDIRSPGLGDTAMYLCATSRDLGQGGNTIYFGEGSWLTVV.

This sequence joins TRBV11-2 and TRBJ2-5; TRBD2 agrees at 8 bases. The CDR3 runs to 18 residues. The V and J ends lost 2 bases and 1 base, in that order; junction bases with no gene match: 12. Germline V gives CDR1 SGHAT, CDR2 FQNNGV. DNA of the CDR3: TGTGCCAGCAGCTTATTCCCCCCGGGGGGGCATACCCAAGAGACCCAGTACTTC. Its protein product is CASSLFPPGGHTQETQYF.

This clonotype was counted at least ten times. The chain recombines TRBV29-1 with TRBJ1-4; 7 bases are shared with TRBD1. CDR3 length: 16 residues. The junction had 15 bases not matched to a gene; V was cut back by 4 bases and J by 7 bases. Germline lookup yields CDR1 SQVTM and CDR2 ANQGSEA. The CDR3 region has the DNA TGCAGCGTTGGCACAGGGGTGGCCTTGTTCGGTGAAAAACTGTTTTTT. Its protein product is CSVGTGVALFGEKLFF.

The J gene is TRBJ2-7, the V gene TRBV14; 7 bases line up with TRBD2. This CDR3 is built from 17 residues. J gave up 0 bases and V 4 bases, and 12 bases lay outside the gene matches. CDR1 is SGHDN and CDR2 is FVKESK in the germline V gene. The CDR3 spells CASSLAGTIHFSYEQYF. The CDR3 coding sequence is TGTGCCAGCAGCCTAGCCGGGACTATTCACTTCTCCTACGAGCAGTACTTC.

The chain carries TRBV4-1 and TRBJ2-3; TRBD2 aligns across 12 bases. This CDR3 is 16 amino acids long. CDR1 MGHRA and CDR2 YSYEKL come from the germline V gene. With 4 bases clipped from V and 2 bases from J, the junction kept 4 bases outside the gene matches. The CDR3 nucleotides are TGCGCCAGCAGCCGCGGACTAGCGGGGACCACAGATACGCAGTATTTT. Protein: CASSRGLAGTTDTQYF.

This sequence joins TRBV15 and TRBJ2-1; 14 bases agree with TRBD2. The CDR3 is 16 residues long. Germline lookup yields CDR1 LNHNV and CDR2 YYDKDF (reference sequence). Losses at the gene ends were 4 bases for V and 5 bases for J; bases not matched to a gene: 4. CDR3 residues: CATSNGLAGGNNEQFF. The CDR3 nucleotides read TGTGCCACCAGCAATGGACTAGCGGGAGGTAACAATGAGCAGTTCTTC.

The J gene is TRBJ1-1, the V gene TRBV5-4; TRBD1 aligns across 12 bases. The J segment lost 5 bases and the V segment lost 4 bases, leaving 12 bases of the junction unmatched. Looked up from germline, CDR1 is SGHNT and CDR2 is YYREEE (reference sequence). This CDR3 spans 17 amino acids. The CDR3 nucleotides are TGTGCCAGCAGCCGGGGGACAGGGGGCTTTTTGGGGACTGAAGCTTTCTTT. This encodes CASSRGTGGFLGTEAFF.